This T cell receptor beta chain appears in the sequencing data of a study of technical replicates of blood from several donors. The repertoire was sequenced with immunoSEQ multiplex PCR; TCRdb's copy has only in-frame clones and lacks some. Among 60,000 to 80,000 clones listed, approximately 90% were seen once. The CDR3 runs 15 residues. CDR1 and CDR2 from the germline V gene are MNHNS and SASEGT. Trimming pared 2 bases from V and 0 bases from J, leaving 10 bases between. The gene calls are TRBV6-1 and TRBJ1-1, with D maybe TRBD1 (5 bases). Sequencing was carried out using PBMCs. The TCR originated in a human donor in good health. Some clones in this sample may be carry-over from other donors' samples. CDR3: CASSELKGMNTEAFF. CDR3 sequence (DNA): TGTGCCAGCAGTGAACTAAAGGGGATGAACACTGAAGCTTTCTTT.